The clone carrying this TCR beta chain showed up just a few times. These data belong to a study of long-term antiretroviral therapy in people with HIV. The libraries were made with immunoSEQ v3.0 at survey level. Clones were sequenced by immunoSEQ multiplex PCR, and TCRdb holds only the in-frame ones, with some missing. The sample lists about 27,000 clones, approximately 73% occurring once. CDR1 SEHNR and CDR2 FQNEAQ come from the germline V gene (reference sequence). The trim removed 5 bases at V and 11 bases at J, leaving 15 bases unmatched. CDR3 length: 15 amino acids. The receptor's source is a woman aged 40 to 50 with HIV. The sample in question was unsorted PBMCs, obtained 0.5 years after starting antiretroviral therapy. The chain employs TRBV7-9 and TRBJ1-5; 7 bases map to TRBD1. The CDR3 coding sequence is TGTGCCAGCAGCAGCACAGGGGCTGGGACCAGGGCCCAGCATTTT. This encodes CASSSTGAGTRAQHF. Full variable domain (missing parts from reference TRBV7-9 and TRBJ1-5): DTGVSQNPRHKITKRGQNVTFRCDPISEHNRLYWYRQTLGQGPEFLTYFQNEAQLEKSRLLSDRFSAERPKGSFSTLEIQRTEQGDSAMYLCASSSTGAGTRAQHFGDGTRLSIL.